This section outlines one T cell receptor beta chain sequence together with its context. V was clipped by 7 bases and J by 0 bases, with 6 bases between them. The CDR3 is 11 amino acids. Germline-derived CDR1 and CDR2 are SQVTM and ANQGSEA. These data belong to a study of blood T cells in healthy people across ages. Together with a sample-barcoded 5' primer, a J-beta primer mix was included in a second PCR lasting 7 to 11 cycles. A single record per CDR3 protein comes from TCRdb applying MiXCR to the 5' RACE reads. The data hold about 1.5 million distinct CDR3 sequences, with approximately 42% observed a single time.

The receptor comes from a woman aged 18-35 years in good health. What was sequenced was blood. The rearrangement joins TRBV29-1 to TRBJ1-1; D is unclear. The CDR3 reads CSAFLNTEAFF. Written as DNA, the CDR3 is TGCAGCGCGTTCTTGAACACTGAAGCTTTCTTT.